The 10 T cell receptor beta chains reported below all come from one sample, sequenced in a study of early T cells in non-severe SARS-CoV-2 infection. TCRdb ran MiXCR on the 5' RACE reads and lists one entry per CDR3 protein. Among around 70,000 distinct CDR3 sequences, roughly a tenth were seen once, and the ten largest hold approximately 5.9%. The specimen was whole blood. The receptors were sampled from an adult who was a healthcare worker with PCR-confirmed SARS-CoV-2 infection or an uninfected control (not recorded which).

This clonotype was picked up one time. Written as DNA, the CDR3 is TGTGCCACCAGCAGGGAGGGTTTTAACTATGGCTACACCTTC. As protein: CATSREGFNYGYTF. The chain recombines TRBV15 with TRBJ1-2; no definite D call. V lost 3 bases, J lost 1 base, and 9 bases lay in between. The germline CDR1 and CDR2 sequences are LNHNV and YYDKDF (reference sequence). This CDR3 is built from 14 residues.

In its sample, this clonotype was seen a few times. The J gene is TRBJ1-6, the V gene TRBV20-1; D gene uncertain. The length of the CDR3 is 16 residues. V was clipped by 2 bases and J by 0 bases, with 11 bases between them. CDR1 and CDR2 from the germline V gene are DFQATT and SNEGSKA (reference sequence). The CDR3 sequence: CSARRRLSSYNSPLHF. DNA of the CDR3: TGCAGTGCTAGACGCCGATTGAGCTCCTATAATTCACCCCTCCACTTT.

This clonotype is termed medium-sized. CDR3 in DNA: TGTGCCAGCAGCTCCCCGGACAGACCCAATGAGCAGTTCTTC. Amino acid sequence: CASSSPDRPNEQFF. The J gene is TRBJ2-1, the V gene TRBV7-3; maybe TRBD1 (6 bases). The germline V and J ends were trimmed by 4 bases and 6 bases, with 13 bases remaining between them. CDR3 length: 14 amino acids. Germline V lookup: CDR1 SGHTA, CDR2 FQGTGA.

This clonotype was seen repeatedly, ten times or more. This chain's CDR3 is CASSLMALAGARGELFF. In nucleotides, the CDR3 is TGTGCCAGCAGCTTAATGGCACTAGCGGGAGCTCGGGGGGAGCTGTTTTTT. The rearrangement links TRBV7-2 to TRBJ2-2; 11 bases map to TRBD2. Looked up from germline, CDR1 is SGHTA and CDR2 is FQGNSA. The V gene end was trimmed by 2 bases and the J gene end by 8 bases; junction bases not matched to a gene: 10. There are 17 residues in the CDR3.

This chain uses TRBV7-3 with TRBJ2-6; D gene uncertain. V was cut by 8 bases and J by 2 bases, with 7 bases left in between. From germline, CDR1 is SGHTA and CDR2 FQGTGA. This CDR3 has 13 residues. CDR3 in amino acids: CASPTAGANVLTF. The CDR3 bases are TGTGCCAGCCCCACGGCTGGGGCCAACGTCCTGACTTTC. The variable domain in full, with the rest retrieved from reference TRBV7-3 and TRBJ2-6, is GAGVSQTPSNKVTEKGKYVELRCDPISGHTALYWYRQSLGQGPEFLIYFQGTGAADDSGLPNDRFFAVRPEGSVSTLKIQRTERGDSAVYLCASPTAGANVLTFGAGSRLTVL.

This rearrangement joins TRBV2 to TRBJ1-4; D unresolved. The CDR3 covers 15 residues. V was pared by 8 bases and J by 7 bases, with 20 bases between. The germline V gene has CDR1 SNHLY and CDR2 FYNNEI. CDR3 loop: CASSGPRTDSEKLFF. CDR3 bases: TGTGCCAGCTCTGGACCCCGGACGGATTCTGAAAAACTGTTTTTT. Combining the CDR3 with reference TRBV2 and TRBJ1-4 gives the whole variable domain EPEVTQTPSHQVTQMGQEVILRCVPISNHLYFYWYRQILGQKVEFLVSFYNNEISEKSEIFDDQFSVERPDGSNFTLKIRSTKLEDSAMYFCASSGPRTDSEKLFFGSGTQLSVL.

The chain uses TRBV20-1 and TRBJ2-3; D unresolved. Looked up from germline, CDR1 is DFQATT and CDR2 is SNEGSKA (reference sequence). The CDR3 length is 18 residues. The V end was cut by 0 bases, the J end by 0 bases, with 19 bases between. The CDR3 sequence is CSARDLPNYATSTDTQYF. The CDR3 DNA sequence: TGCAGTGCTAGAGATCTCCCGAACTACGCGACTAGCACAGATACGCAGTATTTT.

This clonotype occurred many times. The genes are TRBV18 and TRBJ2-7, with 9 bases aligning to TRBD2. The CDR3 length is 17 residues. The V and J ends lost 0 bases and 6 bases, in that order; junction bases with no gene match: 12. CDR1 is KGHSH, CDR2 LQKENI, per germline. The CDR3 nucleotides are TGTGCCAGCTCACCACCCAGCGGGAGGCCCCAGGGAGCCGAGCAGTACTTC. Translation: CASSPPSGRPQGAEQYF. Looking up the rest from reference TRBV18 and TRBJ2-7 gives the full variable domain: NAGVMQNPRHLVRRRGQEARLRCSPMKGHSHVYWYRQLPEEGLKFMVYLQKENIIDESGMPKERFSAEFPKEGPSILRIQQVVRGDSAAYFCASSPPSGRPQGAEQYFGPGTRLTVT.

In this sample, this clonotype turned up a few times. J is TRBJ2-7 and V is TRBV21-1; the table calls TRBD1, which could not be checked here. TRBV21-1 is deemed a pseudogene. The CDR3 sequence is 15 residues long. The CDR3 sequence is CASSCRPGLPNEQYF. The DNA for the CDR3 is TGTGCCAGCAGCTGCCGACCCGGACTTCCGAACGAGCAGTACTTC.

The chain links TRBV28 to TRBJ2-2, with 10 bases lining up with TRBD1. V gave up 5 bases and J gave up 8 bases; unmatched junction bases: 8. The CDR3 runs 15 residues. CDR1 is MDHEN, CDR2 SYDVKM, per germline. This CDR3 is CASSPPDRGTGELFF. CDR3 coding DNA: TGTGCCAGCAGTCCCCCGGACAGGGGGACTGGGGAGCTGTTTTTT.